These 20 T cell receptor beta chains were sequenced from one sample in a study of cytomegalovirus exposure and HLA in healthy donors. Both 60 Vbeta primers and 13 Jbeta primers went into the PCR. Measured with immunoSEQ multiplex PCR; TCRdb has only the in-frame clones, and not every one. The repertoire holds 150,000 to 200,000 clones, under 85% seen once, with 2.5% to 3.5% in the top ten. The sequenced sample consisted of PBMCs. The receptors originated from a male donor in good health and CMV-seronegative.

J is TRBJ2-1 and V is TRBV4-1; 11 bases align to TRBD2. The CDR3 loop spans 17 amino acids. Germline CDR1 is MGHRA and CDR2 is YSYEKL. J was trimmed by 8 bases and V by 0 bases; bases with no gene match: 9. The CDR3 bases are TGCGCCAGCAGCCAAGAGCCTAGCGGGAGGTATATCGATGAGCAGTTCTTC. Protein sequence: CASSQEPSGRYIDEQFF.

This sequence joins TRBV29-1 and TRBJ2-5; TRBD2 matches 10 bases. Per the germline V gene, CDR1 is SQVTM and CDR2 is ANQGSEA. The CDR3 spans 12 residues. The J segment lost 4 bases and the V segment lost 4 bases, leaving 0 bases of the junction unmatched. CDR3 in amino acids: CSVASGGETQYF. CDR3 DNA sequence: TGCAGCGTTGCTAGCGGGGGAGAGACCCAGTACTTC.

The genes are TRBV5-1 and TRBJ2-1; 11 bases match TRBD2. Unmatched junction bases numbered 3, after V lost 0 bases and J lost 7 bases. The CDR3 is 15 amino acids. Per the germline V gene, CDR1 is SGHRS and CDR2 is YFSETQ. The DNA of the CDR3 is TGCGCCAGCAGCTTGGGTAGCGGGAGGGCGAATGAGCAGTTCTTC. Translated, it gives CASSLGSGRANEQFF.

V is TRBV28 and J is TRBJ1-2; a possible D gene is TRBD1 (6 bases). The V and J ends lost 2 bases and 0 bases respectively, with 7 bases between them. This CDR3 comprises 14 residues. Germline CDR1 is MDHEN and CDR2 is SYDVKM. The CDR3 DNA follows: TGTGCCAGCAGTTTACCAGGGGCTAACTATGGCTACACCTTC. This translates into CASSLPGANYGYTF.

The chain couples TRBV19 to TRBJ1-6; 7 bases are shared with TRBD1. The CDR3 totals 17 residues. Trimming at V came to 5 bases and at J to 8 bases, leaving 15 bases not matched to a gene. Per the germline V gene, CDR1 is LNHDA and CDR2 is SQIVND (reference sequence). Written as DNA, the CDR3 is TGTGCCAGTAGTCGTTCGATCCGAGGCAGGGGGGATTCACCCCTCCACTTT. Protein product: CASSRSIRGRGDSPLHF.

In regard to this clone: The sample has other DNA sequences that encode this CDR3 too. This chain links TRBV6-5 with TRBJ2-1; 9 positions match TRBD2. Germline loops: CDR1 MNHEY, CDR2 SVGAGI. The length of the CDR3 is 15 residues. J was trimmed by 2 bases and V by 3 bases; bases with no gene match: 2. CDR3 region: CASSYGGGAYNEQFF. CDR3 coding DNA: TGTGCCAGCAGTTATGGCGGGGGGGCCTACAATGAGCAGTTCTTC.

Only one count was recorded for this clone. The CDR3 DNA reads TGCGCCAGCAGCCAAGCGGGCGGGGGGCTTTACGAGCAGTACTTC. Translated, it gives CASSQAGGGLYEQYF. V gene TRBV4-3 combines with J gene TRBJ2-7, with 8 bases matching TRBD2. The CDR3 length is 15 residues. V lost 1 base and J lost 4; bases outside the gene matches: 6. Germline-derived CDR1 and CDR2 are LGHNA and YSLEER.

This clone was seen many times. Other DNA sequences within the sample encode an identical CDR3. The V gene is TRBV29-1, the J gene TRBJ1-1; TRBD1 agrees at 9 bases. In germline, CDR1 is SQVTM, CDR2 ANQGSEA. This CDR3 is 13 amino acids long. The V segment lost 2 bases and the J segment 4 bases; nucleotides outside the gene matches: 2. The CDR3 region is CSVERQGGTEAFF. CDR3 DNA: TGCAGCGTTGAAAGACAGGGGGGCACTGAAGCTTTCTTT.

The V gene is TRBV6-6, the J gene TRBJ2-3, with D tentatively TRBD2 (5 bases). The CDR3 contains 14 residues. V lost 8 bases, J lost 0 bases, and 12 bases lay in between. From germline, CDR1 is MNHNY and CDR2 SVGAGI (reference sequence). CDR3 in DNA: TGTGCCAGCTCCTCGGCGGGTAGCACAGATACGCAGTATTTT. It is translated as CASSSAGSTDTQYF.

The gene calls are TRBV15 and TRBJ2-2; the D gene is possibly TRBD2 (6 bases). The CDR3 has 17 residues. Looked up from germline, CDR1 is LNHNV and CDR2 is YYDKDF (reference sequence). V lost 0 bases, J lost 5 bases, and 16 bases lay in between. CDR3 DNA: TGTGCCACCAGCAGAGATGGTGGGGGGAGCGGTACCGGGGAGCTGTTTTTT. It specifies CATSRDGGGSGTGELFF.

CDR3 loop: CASSLAVGAELDTQYF. In nucleotides, the CDR3 is TGCGCCAGCAGCTTGGCTGTAGGGGCCGAGCTAGATACGCAGTATTTT. V is TRBV5-1 and J is TRBJ2-3, with D tentatively TRBD1 (5 bases). CDR1 and CDR2 from the germline V gene are SGHRS and YFSETQ. The V end lost 0 bases, the J end lost 5 bases, and 16 bases lay between the germline ends. The CDR3 length is 16 residues.

This rearrangement joins TRBV28 to TRBJ1-2, with D hard to call. With 8 bases removed from V and 0 bases from J, the gap between germline ends came to 7 bases. CDR3 length equals 12 residues. Per germline, CDR1 MDHEN and CDR2 SYDVKM. The CDR3 here is CASFGANYGYTF. CDR3 sequence (DNA): TGTGCCAGCTTCGGAGCTAACTATGGCTACACCTTC.

The chain employs TRBV6-5 and TRBJ1-3; D not certain. Looked up from germline, CDR1 is MNHEY and CDR2 is SVGAGI. The CDR3 runs 16 residues. Trimming pared 1 base from V and 0 bases from J, leaving 10 bases between. CDR3 loop: CASSYFPVNSGNTIYF. The CDR3 DNA sequence: TGTGCCAGCAGTTACTTTCCAGTCAACTCTGGAAACACCATATATTTT.

The rearrangement uses TRBV2 and TRBJ2-5; 9 bases agree with TRBD2. V was pared by 2 bases and J by 5 bases, with 12 bases of the junction left unmatched. Germline V gives CDR1 SNHLY, CDR2 FYNNEI. This CDR3 comprises 17 residues. DNA of the CDR3: TGTGCCAGCAGTGAAAGACTAGCGGTCCGCTGGGGGGAGACCCAGTACTTC. Amino acid sequence: CASSERLAVRWGETQYF. Full variable domain (remainder filled in from reference TRBV2 and TRBJ2-5): EPEVTQTPSHQVTQMGQEVILRCVPISNHLYFYWYRQILGQKVEFLVSFYNNEISEKSEIFDDQFSVERPDGSNFTLKIRSTKLEDSAMYFCASSERLAVRWGETQYFGPGTRLLVL.

V usage is TRBV30 and J usage is TRBJ1-2, with D possibly being TRBD1 (6 bases). CDR1 is GTSNPN, CDR2 SVGIG, per germline (reference sequence). The CDR3 covers 12 residues. Trimming shortened V by 4 bases and J by 4 bases, and 10 bases separated the two germline ends. CDR3 sequence reads: CAWTRDIYGYTF. The CDR3, as DNA: TGTGCCTGGACCAGGGACATCTATGGCTACACCTTC.

CDR3 sequence reads: CASSYSGGQGVSAFF. The CDR3 DNA follows: TGTGCCAGCAGCTACTCGGGCGGACAGGGCGTATCAGCTTTCTTT. The rearrangement uses TRBV7-9 and TRBJ1-1; 8 nucleotides align to TRBD1. CDR1 SEHNR and CDR2 FQNEAQ come from the germline V gene (reference sequence). J lost 10 bases, V lost 4 bases, and 14 bases had no gene match. The CDR3 is made up of 15 amino acids.

The genes are TRBV19 and TRBJ1-1; D remains ambiguous. CDR3 length: 14 residues. In germline, CDR1 is LNHDA, CDR2 SQIVND (reference sequence). V was clipped by 5 bases and J by 0 bases, with 10 bases between them. The DNA of the CDR3 is TGTGCCAGTAGTCAGTTCTTCATGAACACTGAAGCTTTCTTT. This sequence encodes CASSQFFMNTEAFF.

V is TRBV9 and J is TRBJ1-5; unclear D gene. Per the germline V gene, CDR1 is SGDLS and CDR2 is YYNGEE. The V and J ends lost 0 bases and 5 bases respectively, with 6 bases between them. CDR3 length: 13 amino acids. The CDR3 region has the DNA TGTGCCAGCAGCGTAGCAGTCGATCAGCCCCAGCATTTT. Protein sequence: CASSVAVDQPQHF.

J is TRBJ2-7 and V is TRBV27; D ambiguous. V gave up 1 base and J gave up 6 bases, with 13 bases separating them. The CDR3 loop spans 14 amino acids. The germline CDR1 and CDR2 sequences are MNHEY and SMNVEV (reference sequence). The CDR3 DNA sequence: TGTGCCAGCAGTTTATTGTCTAAGTCCGGCGAGCAGTACTTC. It yields the protein CASSLLSKSGEQYF.

V usage is TRBV7-9 and J usage is TRBJ1-2; TRBD1 agrees at 8 bases. In germline, CDR1 is SEHNR, CDR2 FQNEAQ (reference sequence). The CDR3 is 15 amino acids. With V trimmed by 5 bases and J by 5 bases, 10 bases remained unmatched. The CDR3 sequence is CASSQLRGRRYGYTF. CDR3 DNA sequence: TGTGCCAGCAGCCAACTCAGGGGGCGGAGGTATGGCTACACCTTC.